One sample yielded the 28 T cell receptor beta chains listed below, sequenced in a study of T cell repertoires in aging, cancer and after chemotherapy. A mixed TRB-A/B primer pool amplified rearranged TRB by multiplex touch-down PCR. TCRdb redid the calling of the multiplex PCR reads with MiXCR, one entry per CDR3 protein. The data hold some 10,000 distinct CDR3 sequences, with roughly 40% observed a single time. The template was genomic DNA from peripheral blood, not RNA. The sequenced sample was blood. The origin of the receptors is a human donor in good health.

The table lists this clonotype with a few counts. The V and J genes are TRBV30 and TRBJ1-1, with TRBD1 as a possible D gene (6 bases). V was cut by 2 bases and J by 4 bases, with 11 bases left in between. CDR3 length: 13 amino acids. Germline CDR1 reads GTSNPN; CDR2 reads SVGIG (reference sequence). The CDR3 DNA follows: TGTGCCTGGAGTAAGGGAGGGGGCACTGAAGCTTTCTTT. This gives the protein CAWSKGGGTEAFF. The whole variable domain, filled in from reference TRBV30 and TRBJ1-1, reads SQTIHQWPATLVQPVGSPLSLECTVEGTSNPNLYWYRQAAGRGLQLLFYSVGIGQISSEVPQNLSASRPQDRQFILSSKKLLLSDSGFYLCAWSKGGGTEAFFGQGTRLTVV.

V and J are TRBV7-2 and TRBJ2-7; 7 positions match TRBD1. The CDR3 has 12 amino acids. The V segment lost 5 bases and the J segment 6 bases; nucleotides outside the gene matches: 4. Germline V lookup: CDR1 SGHTA, CDR2 FQGNSA. The CDR3 coding sequence is TGTGCCAGCAGCCAGGGGGTGGGCGAGCAGTACTTC. It translates to CASSQGVGEQYF.

This clonotype rates as medium-sized (0.01 to 0.1%). The V and J genes are TRBV29-1 and TRBJ2-1, with a possible D match to TRBD1 (5 bases). Trimming left V 8 bases short and J 5 bases short, with 16 bases between. This CDR3 is 13 amino acids long. Germline assignment: CDR1 SQVTM and CDR2 ANQGSEA. Here the CDR3 reads CSWAWGTNNEQFF. CDR3 nucleotides: TGCAGCTGGGCGTGGGGCACAAACAATGAGCAGTTCTTC.

This clonotype was counted a few times. The V and J genes are TRBV12-3 or TRBV12-4 and TRBJ1-4; D call uncertain. The V end was cut by 1 base, the J end by 0 bases, with 6 bases between. The CDR3 is 15 amino acids. Here the CDR3 DNA reads TGTGCCAGCAGTTTAGACCAGGCAACTAATGAAAAACTGTTTTTT. Translation: CASSLDQATNEKLFF.

The chain carries TRBV20-1 and TRBJ1-5; tentative D call: TRBD1 (6 bases). V lost 6 bases, J lost 0 bases, and 15 bases lay in between. Germline CDR1 reads DFQATT; CDR2 reads SNEGSKA (reference sequence). CDR3 length: 15 amino acids. The CDR3 DNA reads as TGCAGTGCAGGGGGGACACCGGGTAGCAATCAGCCCCAGCATTTT. The encoded protein is CSAGGTPGSNQPQHF.

This clonotype was picked up a small number of times. The chain has TRBV7-2 and TRBJ1-5; possible D gene TRBD1, 5 bases. V lost 6 bases, J lost 2 bases, and 14 bases lay in between. From germline, CDR1 is SGHTA and CDR2 FQGNSA. The CDR3 has 15 amino acids. The DNA for the CDR3 is TGTGCCAGCAGTTTCCGGGGCAGGGGCAATCAGCCCCAGCATTTT. This gives the protein CASSFRGRGNQPQHF. Supplemented by reference TRBV7-2 and TRBJ1-5, the full variable domain reads GAGVSQSPSNKVTEKGKDVELRCDPISGHTALYWYRQSLGQGLEFLIYFQGNSAPDKSGLPSDRFSAERTGGSVSTLTIQRTQQEDSAVYLCASSFRGRGNQPQHFGDGTRLSIL.

This clonotype was recorded a few times. The V and J genes are TRBV6-5 and TRBJ1-5; D remains ambiguous. V lost 5 bases and J lost 3, with 8 bases in between. Germline lookup yields CDR1 MNHEY and CDR2 SVGAGI. The CDR3 extends over 13 amino acids. CDR3 loop: CASSDNTNQPQHF. The CDR3 coding sequence is TGTGCCAGCAGTGATAACACCAATCAGCCCCAGCATTTT.

This clonotype has only a few counts. This chain links TRBV7-2 with TRBJ2-3, with 9 bases aligning to TRBD2. The germline V gene encodes CDR1 SGHTA and CDR2 FQGNSA. The CDR3 has 16 amino acids. V gave up 3 bases and J gave up 0 bases; unmatched junction bases: 4. The CDR3 is CASSLGGGASTDTQYF. The CDR3 DNA is TGTGCCAGCAGCTTGGGCGGGGGGGCTAGCACAGATACGCAGTATTTT. The variable domain in full, completed from reference TRBV7-2 and TRBJ2-3, reads GAGVSQSPSNKVTEKGKDVELRCDPISGHTALYWYRQSLGQGLEFLIYFQGNSAPDKSGLPSDRFSAERTGGSVSTLTIQRTQQEDSAVYLCASSLGGGASTDTQYFGPGTRLTVL.

CDR3 coding DNA: TGTGCCAGCAGTTCCAAGGGCCTTGGCTACACCTTC. It encodes CASSSKGLGYTF. The chain has TRBV12-3 or TRBV12-4 and TRBJ1-2; no reliable D call. CDR3 length equals 12 residues. V was shortened by 4 bases and J by 7 bases, with 10 bases between the two germline ends.

The V gene is TRBV5-4, the J gene TRBJ2-1, with 8 positions matching TRBD2. This CDR3 comprises 17 residues. Germline-derived CDR1 and CDR2 are SGHNT and YYREEE (reference sequence). J gave up 9 bases and V 1 base, and 15 bases lay outside the gene matches. In DNA form, the CDR3 reads TGTGCCAGCAGCTTGTGGGGAGGGACTAGTTCAAGCAGTGAGCAGTTCTTC. This encodes CASSLWGGTSSSSEQFF.

This rearrangement joins TRBV10-3 to TRBJ2-7, with TRBD2 identical over 12 bases. The V gene's germline CDR1 is ENHRY and CDR2 SYGVKD. V trimming: 10 bases; J trimming: 4 bases; junction bases outside the gene matches: 5. The CDR3 spans 13 residues. The CDR3 sequence: CASGGLAGYEQYF. The CDR3 DNA sequence: TGTGCCAGTGGCGGACTAGCGGGGTACGAGCAGTACTTC.

The chain recombines TRBV5-4 with TRBJ1-1, with D perhaps TRBD1 (6 bases). The germline V gene has CDR1 SGHNT and CDR2 YYREEE (reference sequence). Trimming took off 6 bases at V and 0 bases at J, with 21 bases between the two ends. This CDR3 spans 17 amino acids. Here the CDR3 DNA reads TGTGCCAGCAACCTGGACAGAGGGAAATCTTTGAACACTGAAGCTTTCTTT. Translating gives CASNLDRGKSLNTEAFF.

The chain combines TRBV5-1 with TRBJ2-5; possibly TRBD1 for D (5 bases). Trimming shortened V by 0 bases and J by 3 bases, and 12 bases separated the two germline ends. This CDR3 has 15 residues. From germline, CDR1 is SGHRS and CDR2 YFSETQ. CDR3 DNA sequence: TGCGCCAGCAGCTTGGGGCGACAGACGGAAGAGACCCAGTACTTC. Amino acid sequence: CASSLGRQTEETQYF.

The chain has TRBV4-1 and TRBJ2-1; no clear D. The CDR3 runs to 16 residues. V was cut by 0 bases and J by 12 bases, with 21 bases left in between. The V gene's germline CDR1 is MGHRA and CDR2 YSYEKL. CDR3 sequence (DNA): TGCGCCAGCAGCCAAGACCCAAGTAGCCAGCCCAAACTGCAGTTCTTC. Translated: CASSQDPSSQPKLQFF.

V gene TRBV6-1 combines with J gene TRBJ1-5, with D maybe TRBD1 (6 bases). This CDR3 has 16 residues. Germline CDR1 and CDR2: MNHNS and SASEGT. The ends were cut back, 3 bases at V and 1 base at J, with 13 bases in the middle. In DNA form, the CDR3 reads TGTGCCAGCAGTGATGGAAGGGGGAGAAGCAATCAGCCCCAGCATTTT. The encoded protein is CASSDGRGRSNQPQHF.

This clonotype has more than one count but fewer than ten. V usage is TRBV6-5 and J usage is TRBJ1-2, with unresolved D. The ends were cut back, 8 bases at V and 1 base at J, with 11 bases in the middle. There are 13 residues in the CDR3. Germline values: CDR1 MNHEY, CDR2 SVGAGI. In DNA form, the CDR3 reads TGTGCCAGCTTTGAGTCTAGTAACTATGGCTACACCTTC. Protein sequence: CASFESSNYGYTF.

This clonotype has just a few counts. The J gene is TRBJ1-2, the V gene TRBV7-9; 7 bases agree with TRBD1. J was trimmed by 2 bases and V by 3 bases; bases with no gene match: 12. The CDR3 has 17 amino acids. In germline, CDR1 is SEHNR, CDR2 FQNEAQ (reference sequence). The DNA for the CDR3 is TGTGCCAGCAGCTTTCCCACCGGGGAGGGGGCCAACTATGGCTACACCTTC. Protein product: CASSFPTGEGANYGYTF.

The rearrangement joins TRBV28 to TRBJ1-2, with 7 bases fitting TRBD1. The CDR3 covers 14 residues. CDR1 is MDHEN, CDR2 SYDVKM, per germline. V shed 2 bases and J 5 bases; nucleotides not matched to a gene: 5. CDR3 nucleotides: TGTGCCAGCAGTTTACCACAGACAGGGTATGGCTACACCTTC. Its translation: CASSLPQTGYGYTF.

The CDR3 spells CASSSWDRAHYEQYF. The CDR3 nucleotides are TGTGCCAGCAGTTCCTGGGACAGGGCTCACTACGAGCAGTACTTC. V and J are TRBV27 and TRBJ2-7; TRBD1 matches at 9 bases. The CDR3 loop spans 15 amino acids. Germline CDR1 MNHEY, CDR2 SMNVEV (reference sequence). V trimming: 4 bases; J trimming: 3 bases; junction bases outside the gene matches: 7.

The chain employs TRBV4-2 and TRBJ2-1, with a tentative D call TRBD2 (5 bases). The V and J ends lost 4 bases and 9 bases respectively, with 10 bases between them. Germline values: CDR1 LGHNA, CDR2 YNFKEQ. CDR3 length equals 12 residues. Here the CDR3 DNA reads TGTGCCAGCAGCCTTAGCGAGAGTGAGCAGTTCTTC. Protein sequence: CASSLSESEQFF.

The gene calls are TRBV5-1 and TRBJ2-7, with TRBD2 as a possible D gene (6 bases). V lost 7 bases and J lost 3, with 11 bases in between. Per germline, CDR1 SGHRS and CDR2 YFSETQ. This CDR3 is built from 12 residues. Written as DNA, the CDR3 is TGCGCCAGCGGCAGGGAGGACTACGAGCAGTACTTC. Translation gives CASGREDYEQYF.

The CDR3 is CASSRNQNEQYF. CDR3 bases: TGTGCCAGCAGCCGTAACCAGAACGAGCAGTACTTC. The chain employs TRBV7-2 and TRBJ2-7; D is unresolved. Germline values: CDR1 SGHTA, CDR2 FQGNSA. V lost 5 bases and J lost 5, with 10 bases in between. This CDR3 comprises 12 residues.

This clonotype was detected a few times. The chain carries TRBV5-4 and TRBJ1-1; tentatively, D is TRBD1 (5 bases). V was shortened by 4 bases and J by 6 bases, with 19 bases between the two germline ends. Germline V gives CDR1 SGHNT, CDR2 YYREEE (reference sequence). There are 15 residues in the CDR3. The CDR3, as DNA: TGTGCCAGCAGCCCCACTACAGGAGGTGGGCCTGAAGCTTTCTTT. Translation gives CASSPTTGGGPEAFF.

The rearrangement uses TRBV12-3 or TRBV12-4 and TRBJ2-2; the match to TRBD2 covers 8 bases. This CDR3 is built from 15 residues. The junction had 7 bases not matched to a gene; V was cut back by 6 bases and J by 4 bases. The chain's CDR3 is CASSRGGLGTGELFF. The CDR3 nucleotides read TGTGCCAGCAGCCGGGGGGGGCTCGGCACCGGGGAGCTGTTTTTT.

This clonotype was counted between two and nine times. The CDR3 DNA reads TGTGCCAGCAGAACGCTTTTAGACGAGCAGTACTTC. Its protein product is CASRTLLDEQYF. V usage is TRBV5-6 and J usage is TRBJ2-7; D remains ambiguous. Between the trimmed V and J ends, which lost 5 bases and 5 bases, there was a span of 11 bases. Looked up from germline, CDR1 is SGHDT and CDR2 is YYEEEE. This CDR3 spans 12 amino acids.

The V gene is TRBV28, the J gene TRBJ1-1; D remains ambiguous. Germline-derived CDR1 and CDR2 are MDHEN and SYDVKM. V lost 9 bases and J lost 3, with 23 bases in between. This CDR3 spans 16 amino acids. CDR3 sequence reads: CASRLPGQSRDTEAFF. The CDR3 DNA follows: TGTGCCAGTCGACTCCCCGGGCAATCAAGGGACACTGAAGCTTTCTTT.

This clonotype turned up a few times. The chain combines TRBV6-2 or TRBV6-3 with TRBJ2-3, with a possible D match to TRBD1 (6 bases). The CDR3 consists of 16 residues. Per the germline V gene, CDR1 is MNHEY and CDR2 is SVGEGT. The ends were cut back, 4 bases at V and 0 bases at J, with 14 bases in the middle. CDR3 in DNA: TGTGCCAGCAGTTTACAGGGTCGTTCGAGCACAGATACGCAGTATTTT. Residues: CASSLQGRSSTDTQYF.

The chain joins TRBV12-3 or TRBV12-4 to TRBJ2-1, with 14 bases that match TRBD2. The CDR3 covers 16 residues. Unmatched junction bases numbered 7, after V lost 1 base and J lost 11 bases. Written as DNA, the CDR3 is TGTGCCAGCAGTTTAGTGGGACTAGCGGGGGCCAGCAAGCAGTTCTTC. It yields the protein CASSLVGLAGASKQFF.